What follows is one T cell receptor beta chain and its context. The antigen is unknown. The sample belongs to a study of cytomegalovirus exposure and HLA in healthy donors. It was with 60 Vbeta and 13 Jbeta primers that the PCR ran. Data came from immunoSEQ multiplex PCR; TCRdb stores just in-frame clones and leaves some out. The repertoire has 150,000 to 200,000 clones, around three quarters of them found once; the top ten carry 3% to 3.5%. V was trimmed by 5 bases and J by 2 bases, leaving 18 bases between them. This CDR3 contains 16 residues. Germline CDR1 SGHNT, CDR2 YYREEE (reference sequence). Study outcomes and limitations: The authors confirmed in vitro that a few CMV-associated chains were specific for CMV antigens.

The origin of this receptor is a woman aged 40 to 50 in good health and CMV-seronegative. Input material: PBMCs. The gene calls are TRBV5-4 and TRBJ2-3, with a possible D match to TRBD1 (6 bases). The DNA for the CDR3 is TGTGCCAGCAGGACTGGGGGCCCGCCTCACACAGATACGCAGTATTTT. Its protein product is CASRTGGPPHTDTQYF.